What follows are 5 T cell receptor beta chains derived from one specimen sequenced in a study of CD8+CD57+ T cells in acquired aplastic anemia. Genomic DNA acted as the template from which TCR beta VDJ combination and CDR3 sequence profiling were carried out. MiXCR, applied by TCRdb to the reads, yields one record per CDR3 protein. The table shows roughly 260,000 distinct CDR3 sequences, with 47% occurring only once. Whoever was chosen for sequencing had shown CD8+CD57+ cell expansion by flow cytometry. Sequenced material: sorted CD4+, CD8+, or CD8+CD57+ T cells (not recorded which) from PBMCs. All receptors come from a human donor with aplastic anemia.

To note about this clonotype: The junction differs from germline at one of its ends, possibly a read error. The chain uses TRBV7-9 and TRBJ1-1; D remains unclear. CDR3 length: 14 amino acids. CDR1 is SEHNR, CDR2 FQNEAQ, per germline (reference sequence). The chain's CDR3 is CASSLPRGNTKAFF. The CDR3, as DNA: TGTGCCAGCAGCCTACCTCGCGGGAACACTAAAGCTTTCTTT.

This clonotype was found many times. This chain uses TRBV7-6 with TRBJ2-5, with a weak D call TRBD2 (6 bases). Trimming left V 5 bases short and J 5 bases short, with 18 bases between. Germline loops: CDR1 SGHVS, CDR2 FNYEAQ. This CDR3 has 15 residues. The CDR3: CASSPPGDSSETQYF. The CDR3 region has the DNA TGTGCCAGCAGCCCCCCCGGGGACTCGTCTGAGACCCAGTACTTC.

The V and J genes are TRBV7-9 and TRBJ2-7, with D perhaps being TRBD1 or TRBD2 (6 bases each). The CDR3 totals 14 residues. The germline CDR1 and CDR2 sequences are SEHNR and FQNEAQ (reference sequence). With 5 bases removed from V and 9 bases from J, the gap between germline ends came to 20 bases. CDR3 in amino acids: CASSPEGLGGGQYF. The CDR3, as DNA: TGTGCCAGCAGCCCGGAAGGGTTGGGGGGCGGGCAGTACTTC.

This clonotype was detected many times. The genes are TRBV7-9 and TRBJ2-2; D is possibly TRBD1 (6 bases). This CDR3 is 15 amino acids long. Germline loops: CDR1 SEHNR, CDR2 FQNEAQ (reference sequence). Trimming stripped 7 bases from V and 6 bases from J, with 18 bases between. This CDR3 reads CASIPTGRGPGELFF. In nucleotides, the CDR3 is TGTGCCAGCATCCCTACAGGGAGAGGGCCCGGGGAGCTGTTTTTT.

This chain connects TRBV24-1 to TRBJ2-7, with D unresolved. Trimming stripped 1 base from V and 10 bases from J, with 10 bases between. Per the germline V gene, CDR1 is KGHDR and CDR2 is SFDVKD. This CDR3 has 12 residues. Written as DNA, the CDR3 is TGTGCCACCAGTGATTTTTCCGAAGACCAGTACTTC. This codes for CATSDFSEDQYF.